This TCR beta chain was sequenced during a study of OX40 agonist ivuxolimab in advanced cancers. Overall study context: Ivuxolimab is a fully human IgG2 antibody that activates OX40 (CD134). Of mixed ages from about 20 to 80 and averaging roughly 60 years, the group was more than 65% male.

The method was immunoSEQ multiplex PCR; TCRdb's version includes in-frame clones alone and lacks a portion of them. The sample yields some 74,000 clones, roughly four fifths seen once. Findings and limits, study-wide: No determination was made of the antigen specificity of the expanded peripheral T cells. Both CD4+ and CD8+ T cell populations in blood had undergone clonal expansion by week 6 at 0.1 to 3.0 mg/kg.

Comments on this clone: Its target is not known.

Germline V gene sequence: CDR1 SQVTM, CDR2 ANQGSEA. The CDR3 covers 15 residues. V was pared by 6 bases and J by 2 bases, with 9 bases of the junction left unmatched. This TCR came from an adult with an advanced solid tumor such as melanoma, head and neck, liver or kidney cancer. The gene calls are TRBV29-1 and TRBJ2-5; 10 bases line up with TRBD2. The specimen was CD4+ or CD8+ T cells sorted from blood, collected in a trial of the OX40 agonist ivuxolimab. The CDR3 DNA reads TGCAGCGTGAGCCAGCTAGCGGGAGTACAAGAGACCCAGTACTTC. It translates to CSVSQLAGVQETQYF.